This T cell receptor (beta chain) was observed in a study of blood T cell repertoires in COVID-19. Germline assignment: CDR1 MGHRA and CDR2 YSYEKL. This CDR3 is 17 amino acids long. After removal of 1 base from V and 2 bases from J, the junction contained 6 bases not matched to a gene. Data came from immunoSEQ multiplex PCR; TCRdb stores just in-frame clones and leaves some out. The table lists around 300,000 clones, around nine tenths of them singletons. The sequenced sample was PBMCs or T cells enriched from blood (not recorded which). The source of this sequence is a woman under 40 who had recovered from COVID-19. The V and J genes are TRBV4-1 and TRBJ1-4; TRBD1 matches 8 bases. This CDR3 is CASSQGRGRWTNEKLFF. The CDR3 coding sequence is TGCGCCAGCAGCCAAGGCAGGGGGCGTTGGACTAATGAAAAACTGTTTTTT.